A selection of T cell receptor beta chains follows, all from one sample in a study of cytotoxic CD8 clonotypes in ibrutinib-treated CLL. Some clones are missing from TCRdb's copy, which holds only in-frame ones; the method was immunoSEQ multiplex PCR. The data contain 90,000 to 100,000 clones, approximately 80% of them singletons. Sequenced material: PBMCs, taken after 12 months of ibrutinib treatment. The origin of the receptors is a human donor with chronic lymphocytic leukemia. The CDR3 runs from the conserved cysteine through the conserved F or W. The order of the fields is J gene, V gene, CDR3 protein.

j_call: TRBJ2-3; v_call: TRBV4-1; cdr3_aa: CASRGDRGIDTQYF
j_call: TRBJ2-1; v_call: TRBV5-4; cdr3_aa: CASRAGTDYNEQFF
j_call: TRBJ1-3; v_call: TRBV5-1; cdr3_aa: CASSHSGGESGNTIYF
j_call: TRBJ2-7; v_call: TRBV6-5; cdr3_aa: CASSYKVAGTHEQYF
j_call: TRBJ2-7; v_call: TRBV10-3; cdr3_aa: CAISDGGSYEQYF
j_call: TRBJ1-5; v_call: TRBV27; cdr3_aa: CASSPRGLDGNQPQHF
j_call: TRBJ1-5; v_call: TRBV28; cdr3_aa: CASSFQQGAQPQHF
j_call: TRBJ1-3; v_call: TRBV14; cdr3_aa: CASSQEDGRYSGNTIYF
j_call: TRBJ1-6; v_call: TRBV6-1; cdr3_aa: CASSALQGAGSPLHF
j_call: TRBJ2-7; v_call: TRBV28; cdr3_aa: CASSGAAGRDHSYEQYF
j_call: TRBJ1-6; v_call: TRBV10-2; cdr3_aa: CASSEGQDNSPLHF
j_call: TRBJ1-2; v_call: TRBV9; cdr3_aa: CASSVDAGTRGYYGYTF
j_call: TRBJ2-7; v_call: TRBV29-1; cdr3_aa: CSVSRATGSSYEQYF
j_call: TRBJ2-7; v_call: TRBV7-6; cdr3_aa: CASSLAYGQSYEQYF
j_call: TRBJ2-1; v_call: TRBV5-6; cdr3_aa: CASAERTDNNEQFF
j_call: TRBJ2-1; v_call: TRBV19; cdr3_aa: CASSGLGTGVDNEQFF
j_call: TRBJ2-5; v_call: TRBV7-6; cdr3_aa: CASSLRPQETQYF
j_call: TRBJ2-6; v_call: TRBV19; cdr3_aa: CASSKEVASGANVLTF
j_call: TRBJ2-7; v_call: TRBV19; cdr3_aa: CASSIGGTTSYEQYF
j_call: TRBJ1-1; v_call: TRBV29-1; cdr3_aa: CSVEGQSRPMNTEAFF
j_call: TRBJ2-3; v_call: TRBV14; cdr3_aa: CASSQYDTQYF
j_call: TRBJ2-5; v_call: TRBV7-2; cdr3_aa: CASSLSNFGQETQYF
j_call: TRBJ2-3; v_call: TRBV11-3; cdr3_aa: CASSGDNDGSSTDTQYF
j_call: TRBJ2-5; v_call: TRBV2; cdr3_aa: CASSGGLGETQYF
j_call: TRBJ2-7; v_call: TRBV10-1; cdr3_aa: CASSESRPSGLLSYEQYF
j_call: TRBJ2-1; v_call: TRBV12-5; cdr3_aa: CASAPTRQGGNEQFF
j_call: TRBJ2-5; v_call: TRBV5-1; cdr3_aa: CASSSGLAGQETQYF
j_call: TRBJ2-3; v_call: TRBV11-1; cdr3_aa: CASETDSSTDTQYF
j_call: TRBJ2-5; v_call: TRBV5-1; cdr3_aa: CASSWGLAGTQETQYF
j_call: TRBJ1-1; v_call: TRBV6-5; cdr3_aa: CASSSGGSEAFF
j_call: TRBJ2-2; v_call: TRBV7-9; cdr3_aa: CATHHKQGAVGELFF
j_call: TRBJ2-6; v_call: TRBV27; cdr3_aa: CASSRFSGANVLTF
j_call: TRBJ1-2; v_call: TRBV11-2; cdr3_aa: CASSLGGTGYGYTF
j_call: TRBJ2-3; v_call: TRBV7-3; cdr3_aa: CASSLNAADTQYF
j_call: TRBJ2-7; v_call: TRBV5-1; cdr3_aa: CASSLGRAYEQYF
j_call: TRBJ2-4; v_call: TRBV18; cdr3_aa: CASSPMGTVTKNIQYF
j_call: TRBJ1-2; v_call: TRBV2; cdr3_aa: CASSLLISHGYTF
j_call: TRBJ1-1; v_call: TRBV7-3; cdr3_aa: CASSQQGNTEAFF
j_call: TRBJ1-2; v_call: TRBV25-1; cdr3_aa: CASSVGGGTDNYGYTF
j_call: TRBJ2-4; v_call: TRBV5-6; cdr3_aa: CASSAGIVAKNIQYF
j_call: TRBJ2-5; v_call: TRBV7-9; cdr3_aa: CASSFRGGSETQYF
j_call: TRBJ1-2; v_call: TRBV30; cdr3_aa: CAWSAGTLNYGYTF
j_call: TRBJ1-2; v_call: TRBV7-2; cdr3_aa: CASSLDSNYGYTF
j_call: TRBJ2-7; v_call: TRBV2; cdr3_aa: CASSGTLYEQYF
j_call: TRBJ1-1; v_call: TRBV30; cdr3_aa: CAWSPYQTGRLNTEAFF
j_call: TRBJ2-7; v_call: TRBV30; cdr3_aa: CAWSPGGFDYEQYF
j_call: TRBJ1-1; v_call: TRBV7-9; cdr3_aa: CASTYRVVTEAFF
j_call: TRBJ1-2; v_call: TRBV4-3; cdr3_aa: CASSQDLAGYGYTF
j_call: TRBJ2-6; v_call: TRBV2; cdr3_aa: CASSKQGTANVLTF
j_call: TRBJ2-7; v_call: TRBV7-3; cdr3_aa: CASSSQNQHGHGEQYF
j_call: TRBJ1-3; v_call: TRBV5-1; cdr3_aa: CASTDGGSGNTIYF
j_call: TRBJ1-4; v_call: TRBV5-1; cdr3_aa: CASSLEATNEKLFF
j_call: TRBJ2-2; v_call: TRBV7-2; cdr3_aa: CASSAPFEGAGELFF
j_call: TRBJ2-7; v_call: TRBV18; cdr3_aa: CASSPQGTRYEQYF
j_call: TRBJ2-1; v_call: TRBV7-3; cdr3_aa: CASSSGAGYNEQFF
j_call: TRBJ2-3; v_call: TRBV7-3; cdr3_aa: CASSLTGLWGWRGTDTQYF
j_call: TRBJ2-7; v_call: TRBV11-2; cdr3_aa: CASSLGPQGYEQYF